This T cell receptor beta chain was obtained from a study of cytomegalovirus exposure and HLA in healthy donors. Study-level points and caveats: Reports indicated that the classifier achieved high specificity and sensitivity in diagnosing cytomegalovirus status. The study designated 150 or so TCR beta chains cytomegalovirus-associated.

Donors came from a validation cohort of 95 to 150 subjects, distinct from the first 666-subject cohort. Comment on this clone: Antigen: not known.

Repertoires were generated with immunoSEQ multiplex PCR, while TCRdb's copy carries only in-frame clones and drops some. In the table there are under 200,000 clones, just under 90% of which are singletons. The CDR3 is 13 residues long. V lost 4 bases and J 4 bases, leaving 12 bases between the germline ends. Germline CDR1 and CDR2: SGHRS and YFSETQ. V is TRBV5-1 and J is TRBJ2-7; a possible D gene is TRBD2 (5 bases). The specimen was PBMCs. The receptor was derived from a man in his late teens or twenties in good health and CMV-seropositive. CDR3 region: CASSKAGRYEQYF. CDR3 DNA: TGCGCCAGCAGCAAGGCGGGCAGGTACGAGCAGTACTTC.